What follows is one T cell receptor beta chain and its context. Its antigen is currently unknown. This table comes from immunoSEQ multiplex PCR, and its TCRdb copy is limited to in-frame clones, with some not included. Of about 120,000 clones listed, 92% are singletons. Unstimulated regulatory T cells (CD4+CD25+CD127-), CD4+CD25- non-regulatory cells, CD4 and CD8 cells were FACS-sorted from thawed PBMCs. These data are taken from a study of Tregs in tolerant kidney transplant recipients. Broader study findings: The most relevant donor-specific Treg TCRbeta repertoire apparently came from expansion with activated donor B cells. Validation in larger populations is needed because few patients were studied.

The germline V gene has CDR1 SGHRS and CDR2 YFSETQ. V lost 3 bases and J lost 4, with 15 bases in between. This CDR3 spans 15 amino acids. Sequenced input: CD4+ T cells from blood. The chain combines TRBV5-1 with TRBJ2-3; weak D call: TRBD1 (6 bases). This receptor was obtained from a human donor in good health. CDR3 amino acids: CASSSGHLIPDTQYF. The CDR3, as DNA: TGCGCCAGCAGCTCGGGACATCTTATACCAGATACGCAGTATTTT.